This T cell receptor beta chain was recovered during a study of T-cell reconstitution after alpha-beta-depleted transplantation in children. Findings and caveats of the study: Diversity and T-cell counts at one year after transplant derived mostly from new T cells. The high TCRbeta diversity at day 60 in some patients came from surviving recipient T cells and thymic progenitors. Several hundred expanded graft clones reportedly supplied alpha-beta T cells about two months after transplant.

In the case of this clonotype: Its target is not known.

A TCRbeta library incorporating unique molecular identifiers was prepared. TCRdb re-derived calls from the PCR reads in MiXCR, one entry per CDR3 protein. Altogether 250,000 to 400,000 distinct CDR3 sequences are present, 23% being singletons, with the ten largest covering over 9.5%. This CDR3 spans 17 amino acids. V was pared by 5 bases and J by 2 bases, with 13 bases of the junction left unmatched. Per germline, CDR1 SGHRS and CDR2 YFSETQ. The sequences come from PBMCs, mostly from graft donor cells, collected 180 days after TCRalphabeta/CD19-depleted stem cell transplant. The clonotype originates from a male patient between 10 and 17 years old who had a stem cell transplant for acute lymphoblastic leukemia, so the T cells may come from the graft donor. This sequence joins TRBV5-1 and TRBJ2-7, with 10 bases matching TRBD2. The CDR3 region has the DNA TGCGCCAGCAGTTGGGGAGACGGACTAGCGGAGGCCTACGAGCAGTACTTC. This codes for CASSWGDGLAEAYEQYF.